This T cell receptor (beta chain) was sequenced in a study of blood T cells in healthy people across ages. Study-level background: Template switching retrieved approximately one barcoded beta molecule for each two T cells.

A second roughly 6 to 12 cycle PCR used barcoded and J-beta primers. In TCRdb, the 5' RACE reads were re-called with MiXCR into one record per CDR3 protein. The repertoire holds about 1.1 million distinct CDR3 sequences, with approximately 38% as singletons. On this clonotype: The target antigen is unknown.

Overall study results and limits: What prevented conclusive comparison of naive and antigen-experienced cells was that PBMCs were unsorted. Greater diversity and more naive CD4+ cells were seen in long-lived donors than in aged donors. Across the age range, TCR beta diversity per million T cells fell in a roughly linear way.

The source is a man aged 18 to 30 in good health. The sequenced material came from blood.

CDR3 region: CASSPGTSGGNTSEQFF. The CDR3 nucleotides are TGTGCCAGCAGCCCCGGGACTAGCGGGGGGAATACCTCTGAGCAGTTCTTC. This sequence joins TRBV27 and TRBJ2-1; 15 nucleotides agree with TRBD2. V gave up 6 bases and J gave up 9 bases; unmatched junction bases: 12. CDR3 length: 17 amino acids. Germline V gives CDR1 MNHEY, CDR2 SMNVEV (reference sequence).